A single sample gave rise to the 32 T cell receptor beta chains below, sequenced in a study of OX40 agonist ivuxolimab in advanced cancers. Libraries were constructed by the immunoSEQ multiplex PCR assay. TCRdb obtained this table from immuneACCESS and retained in-frame rearrangements with V and J assigned. These tables miss some clones; where compared with another copy, unresolved V genes account for less than half of the shortfall, and the remainder is unexplained. Present in this sample are some 60,000 clones, approximately 86% of which were seen just once. The leading ten clones occupy around 1% of the sample. The sequences come from CD4+ or CD8+ T cells sorted from blood, collected in a trial of the OX40 agonist ivuxolimab. These receptors came from an adult with an advanced solid tumor such as melanoma, head and neck, liver or kidney cancer.

The chain couples TRBV28 to TRBJ2-3; D is undetermined. The CDR3 consists of 11 residues. The V end was cut by 4 bases, the J end by 5 bases, with 4 bases between. From germline, CDR1 is MDHEN and CDR2 SYDVKM. CDR3 sequence (DNA): TGTGCCAGCAGTTGGGGAGATACGCAGTATTTT. Translation gives CASSWGDTQYF.

The V gene is TRBV30, the J gene TRBJ1-1, with a possible D match to TRBD1 (5 bases). Germline V gene lookup returns CDR1 GTSNPN and CDR2 SVGIG (reference sequence). Trimming removed 2 bases from V and 2 bases from J, with 12 bases in between. The CDR3 has 14 amino acids. The CDR3 spells CAWSWGESNTEAFF. For the CDR3, the DNA is TGTGCCTGGAGTTGGGGGGAATCTAACACTGAAGCTTTCTTT.

This chain links TRBV6-1 with TRBJ1-6; 8 nucleotides align to TRBD1. This CDR3 contains 14 residues. Germline assignment: CDR1 MNHNS and CDR2 SASEGT. After removal of 1 base from V and 10 bases from J, the junction contained 3 bases not matched to a gene. This CDR3 reads CASSEDRGGSPLHF. The CDR3 coding sequence is TGTGCCAGCAGTGAAGACAGGGGGGGATCACCCCTCCACTTT.

The J gene is TRBJ2-7, the V gene TRBV4-1, with D possibly being TRBD1 (6 bases). The CDR3 runs 18 residues. Per the germline V gene, CDR1 is MGHRA and CDR2 is YSYEKL. The V gene lost 1 base and the J gene lost 1 base, with 20 bases spanning the gap. The DNA of the CDR3 is TGCGCCAGCAGCCAAGGCCCCAAAGGCGGACAGAGATCCTACGAGCAGTACTTC. Translation: CASSQGPKGGQRSYEQYF.

The chain recombines TRBV28 with TRBJ1-5; tentative D call: TRBD1 (5 bases). The germline gives CDR1 MDHEN, CDR2 SYDVKM. This CDR3 is 15 amino acids long. V gave up 2 bases and J gave up 6 bases, with 14 bases separating them. CDR3 in amino acids: CASSLRDPGGQPQHF. The CDR3 DNA reads as TGTGCCAGCAGTTTAAGGGACCCCGGCGGTCAGCCCCAGCATTTT.

This chain links TRBV28 with TRBJ2-7; D is perhaps TRBD1 (6 bases). CDR1 MDHEN and CDR2 SYDVKM come from the germline V gene. This CDR3 has 12 residues. V lost 3 bases to trimming and J lost 8 bases, with 11 bases between them. CDR3 in DNA: TGTGCCAGCAGTTTTACTGACAGGCAGCAGTACTTC. Translating gives CASSFTDRQQYF.

The chain carries TRBV6-5 and TRBJ2-1; no clear D. The CDR3 runs 14 residues. Trimming left V 6 bases short and J 1 base short, with 10 bases between. The germline V gene has CDR1 MNHEY and CDR2 SVGAGI. The CDR3 region is CASRKGSSYNEQFF. DNA for the CDR3: TGTGCCAGCAGAAAGGGTTCTTCCTACAATGAGCAGTTCTTC.

Note on this clone: At one of its ends the junction is not consistent with the germline gene, which may arise from a read error. The chain combines TRBV25-1 with TRBJ1-1, with unresolved D. The CDR3 extends over 11 amino acids. Germline V gives CDR1 MGHDK, CDR2 SYGVNS. CDR3 sequence reads: CASSENSRLIF. CDR3 coding DNA: TGTGCCAGCAGTGAAAACAGTCGGCTTATCTTT.

The chain employs TRBV19 and TRBJ1-1; 8 nucleotides match TRBD1. Looked up from germline, CDR1 is LNHDA and CDR2 is SQIVND (reference sequence). After removal of 3 bases from V and 5 bases from J, the junction contained 8 bases not matched to a gene. The CDR3 totals 15 residues. The DNA of the CDR3 is TGTGCCAGTAGTATCGGCAGGGGGCTCGGGACTGAAGCTTTCTTT. Translated, it gives CASSIGRGLGTEAFF.

CDR3 DNA: TGCGCCAGCAGCACCGGGACAGGGAATGAAAAACTGTTTTTT. Translated: CASSTGTGNEKLFF. The V gene is TRBV4-3, the J gene TRBJ1-4, with 9 nucleotides matching TRBD1. The CDR3 runs to 14 residues. V lost 5 bases, J lost 5 bases, and 3 bases stayed unmatched. Germline CDR1 and CDR2: LGHNA and YSLEER.

V is TRBV2 and J is TRBJ2-1; the match to TRBD2 covers 8 bases. This CDR3 is built from 12 residues. J was trimmed by 5 bases and V by 6 bases; bases with no gene match: 0. CDR1 and CDR2 (germline): SNHLY, FYNNEI. The CDR3 DNA reads TGTGCCAGCAGAGCGGGAGACAATGAGCAGTTCTTC. Translated, it gives CASRAGDNEQFF. Full variable domain (missing parts from reference TRBV2 and TRBJ2-1): EPEVTQTPSHQVTQMGQEVILRCVPISNHLYFYWYRQILGQKVEFLVSFYNNEISEKSEIFDDQFSVERPDGSNFTLKIRSTKLEDSAMYFCASRAGDNEQFFGPGTRLTVL.

This chain links TRBV6-1 with TRBJ2-3, with D hard to call. Trimming took 1 base from V and 6 from J, leaving 5 bases between them. Germline assignment: CDR1 MNHNS and CDR2 SASEGT. CDR3 length: 12 residues. The CDR3 reads CASSEVGDTQYF. CDR3 nucleotide sequence: TGTGCCAGCAGTGAAGTTGGGGATACGCAGTATTTT.

This clone turned up a few times. J is TRBJ1-5 and V is TRBV28, with 8 nucleotides matching TRBD1. CDR3 length: 15 residues. Trimming at V came to 5 bases and at J to 0 bases, leaving 3 bases not matched to a gene. Per the germline V gene, CDR1 is MDHEN and CDR2 is SYDVKM. This chain's CDR3 is CASSPQGASNQPQHF. The DNA of the CDR3 is TGTGCCAGCAGTCCCCAGGGGGCTAGCAATCAGCCCCAGCATTTT.

V gene TRBV7-8 combines with J gene TRBJ2-7; 12 nucleotides match TRBD1. Trimming took 5 bases from V and 3 from J; bases not matched to a gene: 5. This CDR3 contains 15 residues. Germline V gene sequence: CDR1 SGHVS, CDR2 FQNEAQ. CDR3: CASSPGTGGRYEQYF. The CDR3, as DNA: TGTGCCAGCAGCCCCGGGACAGGGGGCCGCTACGAGCAGTACTTC.

The J gene is TRBJ1-5, the V gene TRBV4-1, with D uncertain. The CDR3 loop spans 14 amino acids. From germline, CDR1 is MGHRA and CDR2 YSYEKL. The V and J ends lost 0 bases and 6 bases respectively, with 9 bases between them. The CDR3 reads CASSQDFRGQPQHF. The CDR3 DNA reads as TGCGCCAGCAGCCAAGATTTCCGGGGTCAGCCCCAGCATTTT.

This chain links TRBV5-6 with TRBJ2-1, with TRBD2 identical over 9 bases. The CDR3 is 16 residues long. The junction had 8 bases not matched to a gene; V was cut back by 3 bases and J by 4 bases. Per germline, CDR1 SGHDT and CDR2 YYEEEE. The chain's CDR3 is CASSSVAGVGYNEQFF. The CDR3 nucleotides are TGTGCCAGCAGCTCTGTAGCGGGAGTTGGTTACAATGAGCAGTTCTTC. Full variable domain (remainder filled in from reference TRBV5-6 and TRBJ2-1): DAGVTQSPTHLIKTRGQQVTLRCSPKSGHDTVSWYQQALGQGPQFIFQYYEEEERQRGNFPDRFSGHQFPNYSSELNVNALLLGDSALYLCASSSVAGVGYNEQFFGPGTRLTVL.

The chain employs TRBV5-4 and TRBJ2-7, with D unresolved. The germline V gene encodes CDR1 SGHNT and CDR2 YYREEE (reference sequence). The CDR3 totals 12 residues. Trimming took off 4 bases at V and 6 bases at J, with 11 bases between the two ends. CDR3 loop: CASSTPALEQYF. The CDR3 DNA is TGTGCCAGCAGCACGCCCGCCCTCGAGCAGTACTTC.

The V call is TRBV7-2, the J call TRBJ2-7; 9 nucleotides agree with TRBD2. The CDR3 runs 15 residues. Germline trimming cut 5 bases from V and 5 bases from J; bases unmatched to any gene: 10. Germline assignment: CDR1 SGHTA and CDR2 FQGNSA. CDR3 sequence (DNA): TGTGCCAGCAGCACGGGACTAGCTGGGGTAAACGAGCAGTACTTC. Translated: CASSTGLAGVNEQYF.

The chain employs TRBV30 and TRBJ2-3; D ambiguous. The V end was cut by 0 bases, the J end by 6 bases, with 7 bases between. CDR1 GTSNPN and CDR2 SVGIG come from the germline V gene (reference sequence). This CDR3 is 12 amino acids long. CDR3 coding DNA: TGTGCCTGGAGTGTCTCTCGGGATACGCAGTATTTT. It specifies CAWSVSRDTQYF.

V is TRBV19 and J is TRBJ1-1; D is unclear. The CDR3 is 15 amino acids. Trimming stripped 4 bases from V and 0 bases from J, with 12 bases between. Looked up from germline, CDR1 is LNHDA and CDR2 is SQIVND (reference sequence). The CDR3 spells CASSTIQVMNTEAFF. For the CDR3, the DNA is TGTGCCAGTAGTACGATTCAGGTCATGAACACTGAAGCTTTCTTT.

The CDR3 spells CASSRTTSTDTQYF. CDR3 DNA sequence: TGTGCCAGCAGCCGGACAACCAGCACAGATACGCAGTATTTT. This sequence joins TRBV7-3 and TRBJ2-3; TRBD1 might be the D (5 bases). V dropped 5 bases and J dropped 0 bases, with 9 bases sitting between them. From germline, CDR1 is SGHTA and CDR2 FQGTGA. CDR3 length: 14 amino acids.

This clone showed up just a few times. V usage is TRBV10-3 and J usage is TRBJ1-1, with D unclear. The V gene lost 3 bases and the J gene lost 0 bases, with 8 bases spanning the gap. CDR1 is ENHRY, CDR2 SYGVKD, per germline. This CDR3 has 14 amino acids. This CDR3 reads CAISDRAVNTEAFF. The CDR3 nucleotides are TGTGCCATCAGTGACCGGGCGGTGAACACTGAAGCTTTCTTT.

This sequence joins TRBV21-1 and TRBJ2-5. TRBV21-1 is a pseudogene locus. This CDR3 comprises 15 residues. The CDR3 sequence: CASSTGGRFQETQYF. The CDR3 DNA reads TGTGCCAGCAGCACCGGGGGCAGATTCCAAGAGACCCAGTACTTC.

V usage is TRBV25-1 and J usage is TRBJ2-6; possible D gene TRBD1, 6 bases. Germline V gene sequence: CDR1 MGHDK, CDR2 SYGVNS. Trimming shortened V by 6 bases and J by 4 bases, and 19 bases separated the two germline ends. The CDR3 runs to 17 residues. The CDR3 DNA follows: TGTGCCAGCAGCTCCTCCTCAGGGGAGCGAGGGGCCAACGTCCTGACTTTC. This sequence encodes CASSSSSGERGANVLTF.

This sequence joins TRBV14 and TRBJ2-1, with TRBD2 matching 9 bases. This CDR3 comprises 16 residues. From germline, CDR1 is SGHDN and CDR2 FVKESK. V lost 2 bases and J lost 9; bases outside the gene matches: 11. The CDR3 is CASSQLRSGSGGEQFF. Written as DNA, the CDR3 is TGTGCCAGCAGCCAACTTCGTAGCGGGAGTGGGGGTGAGCAGTTCTTC.

The chain has TRBV2 and TRBJ2-2, with 7 bases aligning to TRBD1. The CDR3 runs to 14 residues. J gave up 3 bases and V 7 bases, and 5 bases lay outside the gene matches. Germline values: CDR1 SNHLY, CDR2 FYNNEI. The CDR3 sequence: CASTVDRDTGELFF. DNA for the CDR3: TGTGCCAGCACCGTAGACAGGGACACCGGGGAGCTGTTTTTT.

This clone occurred once. J is TRBJ2-7 and V is TRBV19; 7 positions match TRBD1. The CDR3 has 14 amino acids. After removal of 2 bases from V and 3 bases from J, the junction contained 4 bases not matched to a gene. The germline CDR1 and CDR2 sequences are LNHDA and SQIVND (reference sequence). CDR3 in amino acids: CASSITGAGYEQYF. For the CDR3, the DNA is TGTGCCAGTAGTATAACAGGGGCGGGCTACGAGCAGTACTTC.

This clone has only one observation. V is TRBV10-1 and J is TRBJ2-1, with no clear D. Trimming stripped 0 bases from V and 5 bases from J, with 5 bases between. The CDR3 runs 13 residues. Looked up from germline, CDR1 is WNHNN and CDR2 is SYGVQD (reference sequence). The CDR3 coding sequence is TGCGCCAGCAGTGAGTCAGGAAACAATGAGCAGTTCTTC. Protein sequence: CASSESGNNEQFF.

Relative to its sample, this clone is medium-sized. The V call is TRBV5-1, the J call TRBJ1-3; unclear D gene. Germline V lookup: CDR1 SGHRS, CDR2 YFSETQ. This CDR3 has 14 amino acids. The V and J ends lost 0 bases and 1 base respectively, with 5 bases between them. CDR3 nucleotides: TGCGCCAGCAGCTTGGACGCATCTGGAAACACCATATATTTT. This sequence encodes CASSLDASGNTIYF.

The CDR3 here is CASSGPGTTAYEQYF. The CDR3 DNA is TGCGCCAGCAGCGGTCCCGGGACAACTGCCTACGAGCAGTACTTC. The rearrangement links TRBV5-1 to TRBJ2-7; perhaps TRBD1 as D (6 bases). Per germline, CDR1 SGHRS and CDR2 YFSETQ. Trimming shortened V by 4 bases and J by 2 bases, and 16 bases separated the two germline ends. The CDR3 sequence is 15 residues long. The entire variable domain, with the rest obtained from reference TRBV5-1 and TRBJ2-7, is as follows: KAGVTQTPRYLIKTRGQQVTLSCSPISGHRSVSWYQQTPGQGLQFLFEYFSETQRNKGNFPGRFSGRQFSNSRSEMNVSTLELGDSALYLCASSGPGTTAYEQYFGPGTRLTVT.

This clone has a single count. Here the CDR3 reads CASSLAVQGLALYF. The DNA for the CDR3 is TGCGCCAGCAGCTTGGCCGTTCAGGGACTGGCCCTTTACTTC. J is TRBJ2-5 and V is TRBV5-1; perhaps TRBD2 as D (6 bases). V was shortened by 0 bases and J by 14 bases, with 20 bases between the two germline ends. Germline lookup yields CDR1 SGHRS and CDR2 YFSETQ. The CDR3 loop spans 14 amino acids.

The V call is TRBV6-6, the J call TRBJ1-2, with TRBD1 as a possible D gene (6 bases). This CDR3 contains 13 residues. CDR1 and CDR2 from the germline V gene are MNHNY and SVGAGI (reference sequence). V lost 2 bases and J 8 bases, leaving 12 bases between the germline ends. CDR3 DNA: TGTGCCAGCAGTTACGAGGACAGATACGGCTACACCTTC. This gives the protein CASSYEDRYGYTF.